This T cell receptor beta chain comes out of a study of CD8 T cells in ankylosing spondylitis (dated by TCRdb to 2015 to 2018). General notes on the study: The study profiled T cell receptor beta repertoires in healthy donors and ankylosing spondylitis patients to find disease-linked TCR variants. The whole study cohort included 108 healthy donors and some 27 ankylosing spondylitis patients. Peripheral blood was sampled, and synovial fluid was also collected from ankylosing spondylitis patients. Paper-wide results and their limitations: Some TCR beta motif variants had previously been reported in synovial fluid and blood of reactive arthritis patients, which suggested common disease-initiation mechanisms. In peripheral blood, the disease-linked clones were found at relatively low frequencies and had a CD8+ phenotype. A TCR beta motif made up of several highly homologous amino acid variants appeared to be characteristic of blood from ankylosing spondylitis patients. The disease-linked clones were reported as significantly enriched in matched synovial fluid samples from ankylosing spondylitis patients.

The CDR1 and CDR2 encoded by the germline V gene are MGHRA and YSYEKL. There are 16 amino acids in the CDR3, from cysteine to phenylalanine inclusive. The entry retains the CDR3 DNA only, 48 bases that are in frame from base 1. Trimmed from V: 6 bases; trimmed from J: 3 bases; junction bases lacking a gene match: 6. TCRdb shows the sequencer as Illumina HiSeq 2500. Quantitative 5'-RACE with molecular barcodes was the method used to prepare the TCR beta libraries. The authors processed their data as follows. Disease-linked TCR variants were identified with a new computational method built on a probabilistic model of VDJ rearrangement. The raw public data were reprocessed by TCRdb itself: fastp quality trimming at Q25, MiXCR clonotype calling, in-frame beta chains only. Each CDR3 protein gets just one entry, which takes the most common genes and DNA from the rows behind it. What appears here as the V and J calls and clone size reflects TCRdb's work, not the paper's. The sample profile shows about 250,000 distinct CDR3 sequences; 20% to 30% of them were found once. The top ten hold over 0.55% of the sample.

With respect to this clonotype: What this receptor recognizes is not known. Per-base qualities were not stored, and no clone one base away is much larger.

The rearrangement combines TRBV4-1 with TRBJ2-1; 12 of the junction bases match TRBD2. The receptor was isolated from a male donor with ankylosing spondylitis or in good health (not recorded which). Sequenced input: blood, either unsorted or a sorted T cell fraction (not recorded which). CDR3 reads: CASSPGLAGNYNEQFF. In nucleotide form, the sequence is TGCGCCAGCAGTCCCGGACTAGCGGGGAACTACAATGAGCAGTTCTTC.